Listed below are T cell receptor beta chains from one sample, sequenced in a study of T cells in localized non-small cell lung cancer. Profiling relied on immunoSEQ multiplex PCR, and the TCRdb table lists in-frame clones only, not all of them. This table has about 40,000 clones, approximately 86% appearing once. The sample consisted of peripheral blood, taken before any cancer treatment. The receptor source for this set is a man between 18 and 50 years old with stage I lung adenocarcinoma. CDR3s include the opening cysteine and the closing phenylalanine or tryptophan. Fields, in order: V gene, D gene, clone size, J gene, CDR3 DNA, CDR3 protein. D genes are given only for firm matches. Clone size is not always given. Where it is, it says once, few, many or a class for expanded clones.

v_call: TRBV28
d_call: TRBD1
clone_size: NA
j_call: TRBJ1-5
cdr3_nt: TGTGCCAGCAGTTTGACAGGGCGGCCGTCCAATCAGCCCCAGCATTTT
cdr3_aa: CASSLTGRPSNQPQHF

v_call: TRBV4-3
d_call: NA
clone_size: NA
j_call: TRBJ1-2
cdr3_nt: TGCGCCAGCAGCCAACTCGACAGTCCTAACTATGGCTACACCTTC
cdr3_aa: CASSQLDSPNYGYTF

v_call: TRBV27
d_call: NA
clone_size: once
j_call: TRBJ1-5
cdr3_nt: TGTGCCAGCAGTTTATCGCGGGGCAATCAGCCCCAGCATTTT
cdr3_aa: CASSLSRGNQPQHF

v_call: TRBV30
d_call: NA
clone_size: NA
j_call: TRBJ1-6
cdr3_nt: TGTGCCTTACAGGGCTTTTCGGATTCACCCCTCCACTTT
cdr3_aa: CALQGFSDSPLHF

v_call: TRBV6-6
d_call: NA
clone_size: NA
j_call: TRBJ1-4
cdr3_nt: TGTGCCAGCAGTTTACTCTCAGATCCTAATGAAAAACTGTTTTTT
cdr3_aa: CASSLLSDPNEKLFF

v_call: TRBV4-3
d_call: NA
clone_size: NA
j_call: TRBJ2-5
cdr3_nt: TGCGCCAGCAGCCAAGGTGGGGGGGGCAGAGAGACCCAGTACTTC
cdr3_aa: CASSQGGGGRETQYF

v_call: TRBV6-5
d_call: TRBD1
clone_size: NA
j_call: TRBJ2-5
cdr3_nt: TGTGCCAGCAGTTACGCTACAGGGGTGTCGAGGACCCAGTACTTC
cdr3_aa: CASSYATGVSRTQYF

v_call: TRBV19
d_call: NA
clone_size: NA
j_call: TRBJ1-5
cdr3_nt: TGTGCCAGTAGCAGGGATTTCAGCAATCAGCCCCAGCATTTT
cdr3_aa: CASSRDFSNQPQHF

v_call: TRBV15
d_call: NA
clone_size: NA
j_call: TRBJ1-2
cdr3_nt: TGTGCCACCAGCAGAGATCTCTCGGTCACCGCTAACTATGGCTACACCTTC
cdr3_aa: CATSRDLSVTANYGYTF

v_call: TRBV4-3
d_call: NA
clone_size: NA
j_call: TRBJ1-2
cdr3_nt: TGCGCCAGCAGCCAAGACCACCCGCCGAAGGGGAATAGCGGTTTGGGCTACACCTTC
cdr3_aa: CASSQDHPPKGNSGLGYTF

v_call: TRBV7-2
d_call: NA
clone_size: NA
j_call: TRBJ2-7
cdr3_nt: TGTGCCAGCAGCCCGAACAGCTACGAGCAGTACTTC
cdr3_aa: CASSPNSYEQYF

v_call: TRBV5-1
d_call: TRBD1
clone_size: NA
j_call: TRBJ1-5
cdr3_nt: TGCGCCAGCAGCTTGGGCGACAGGGCTACCCAGCCCCAGCATTTT
cdr3_aa: CASSLGDRATQPQHF

v_call: TRBV5-1
d_call: NA
clone_size: NA
j_call: TRBJ2-1
cdr3_nt: TGCGCCAGCAGCTTGGGGGGAACCAATGAGCAGTTCTTC
cdr3_aa: CASSLGGTNEQFF

v_call: TRBV7-9
d_call: NA
clone_size: NA
j_call: TRBJ1-3
cdr3_nt: TGTGCCAGCAGCCCCAGAATTCGGGATTTGACTGGAAACACCATATATTTT
cdr3_aa: CASSPRIRDLTGNTIYF

v_call: TRBV25-1
d_call: NA
clone_size: few
j_call: TRBJ1-2
cdr3_nt: TGTGCCAGCAGTGAAAGAGGGTGGGCTAATGGCTACACCTTC
cdr3_aa: CASSERGWANGYTF

v_call: TRBV9
d_call: NA
clone_size: NA
j_call: TRBJ1-1
cdr3_nt: TGTGCCAGCAGCATTTCCGGGACGGTTGTCACTGAAGCTTTCTTT
cdr3_aa: CASSISGTVVTEAFF

v_call: TRBV19
d_call: NA
clone_size: NA
j_call: TRBJ1-1
cdr3_nt: TGTGCCAGTAGTGGGGGGACGGTACCCCCCAAAGCTTTCTTT
cdr3_aa: CASSGGTVPPKAFF

v_call: TRBV15
d_call: TRBD1
clone_size: NA
j_call: TRBJ2-1
cdr3_nt: TGTGCCACCAGCAGTAGTACGGGACAGAAGCAGTTCTTC
cdr3_aa: CATSSSTGQKQFF

v_call: TRBV5-1
d_call: TRBD1
clone_size: NA
j_call: TRBJ1-6
cdr3_nt: TGCGCCAGCAGCCCCGGACAGGGAAATTCACCCCTCCACTTT
cdr3_aa: CASSPGQGNSPLHF

v_call: TRBV30
d_call: NA
clone_size: NA
j_call: TRBJ1-4
cdr3_nt: TGTGCCTGGAGGCGCAGGGCTAATGAAAAACTGTTTTTT
cdr3_aa: CAWRRRANEKLFF

v_call: TRBV28
d_call: NA
clone_size: NA
j_call: TRBJ1-3
cdr3_nt: TGTGCCAGCAGTTTACGGCACTACTACTCTGGAAACACCATATATTTT
cdr3_aa: CASSLRHYYSGNTIYF

v_call: TRBV5-4
d_call: TRBD1
clone_size: NA
j_call: TRBJ1-3
cdr3_nt: TGTGCCAGCACCCCCGGGACAGGGGGAAACACCATATATTTT
cdr3_aa: CASTPGTGGNTIYF

v_call: TRBV7-8
d_call: NA
clone_size: NA
j_call: TRBJ2-7
cdr3_nt: TGTGCCAGCAGCCCACACACAACCTACGAGCAGTACTTC
cdr3_aa: CASSPHTTYEQYF